This TCR beta chain was identified in a study of T cells in Graves' hyperthyroidism and ophthalmopathy. General study findings and limits: Ophthalmopathy, as predicted by the model, came a median approximately 6.5 months after the prediction. Most thyroid clonotypes expanded above 0.001 were also detected in blood.

TCR beta CDR3 regions were amplified from RNA. TCR CDR3 underwent first-round RT-PCR with the HTBI primer set. TCRdb analysed the multiplex PCR reads with MiXCR anew, one entry per CDR3 protein. The data contain hundreds of thousands of distinct CDR3 sequences, roughly 15% of them singletons. The CDR3 consists of 14 residues. Trimming left V 4 bases short and J 5 bases short, with 15 bases between. CDR1 is SGHKS and CDR2 is YYEKEE in the germline V gene (reference sequence). Many counts were recorded for this clonotype. Its specificity is unknown. The diagnostic basis comprised clinical symptoms, serum thyroxine and TRAb, thyroid ultrasound and orbital computed tomography. PBMCs were sourced from 9 to 10 ml fresh peripheral blood.

The sample taken for sequencing was blood. This sequence originates from a man aged 18 to 30 with Graves' ophthalmopathy. This sequence joins TRBV5-5 and TRBJ2-5; D might be TRBD2 (5 bases). The DNA of the CDR3 is TGTGCCAGCAGCCCAACGGGGTTTGGGGAGACCCAGTACTTC. This sequence encodes CASSPTGFGETQYF.